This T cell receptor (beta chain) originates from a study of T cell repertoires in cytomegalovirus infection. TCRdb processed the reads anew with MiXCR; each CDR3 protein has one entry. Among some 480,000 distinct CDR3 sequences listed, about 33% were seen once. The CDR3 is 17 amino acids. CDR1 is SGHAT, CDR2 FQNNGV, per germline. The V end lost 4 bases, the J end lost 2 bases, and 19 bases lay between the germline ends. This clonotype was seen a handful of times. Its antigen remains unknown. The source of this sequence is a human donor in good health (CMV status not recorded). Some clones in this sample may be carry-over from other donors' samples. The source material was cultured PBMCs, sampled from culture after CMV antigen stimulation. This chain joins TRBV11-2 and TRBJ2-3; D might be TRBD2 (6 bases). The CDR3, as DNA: TGTGCCAGCAGCTCCGCGGCTTGGCTAGCGTTCACAGATACGCAGTATTTT. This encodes CASSSAAWLAFTDTQYF.